Shown below are 21 T cell receptor beta chains from a single sample sequenced in a study of identical twins. TCRdb itself ran the 5' RACE reads through MiXCR, one entry per CDR3 protein. This sample has around 250,000 distinct CDR3 sequences, with about 12% found just once. The data also belong to a second study, concerning yellow fever vaccine responses in identical twins.

The specimen was memory (CD45RO+) T cells sorted from blood. These receptors all stem from a young woman in good health.

The sample holds many counts of this clonotype. The CDR3 reads CASSWLAGGNNEQFF. DNA for the CDR3: TGCGCCAGCAGCTGGTTAGCGGGAGGGAACAATGAGCAGTTCTTC. The chain combines TRBV5-1 with TRBJ2-1; 11 bases map to TRBD2. CDR1 SGHRS and CDR2 YFSETQ come from the germline V gene. The CDR3 runs to 15 residues. J was trimmed by 5 bases and V by 3 bases; bases with no gene match: 4.

J is TRBJ2-1 and V is TRBV7-2; possible D gene TRBD2, 6 bases. V lost 0 bases to trimming and J lost 9 bases, with 18 bases between them. This CDR3 comprises 16 residues. Germline CDR1 reads SGHTA; CDR2 reads FQGNSA. This CDR3 reads CASSLAQLAERGEQFF. CDR3 nucleotides: TGTGCCAGCAGCTTAGCGCAATTAGCGGAGAGGGGTGAGCAGTTCTTC.

This clonotype was counted between two and nine times. Written as DNA, the CDR3 is TGTGCCAGCAGCCAAGATTTTGGCTATGGCTACACCTTC. Translation: CASSQDFGYGYTF. The chain is built from TRBV14 and TRBJ1-2; no definite D call. CDR1 SGHDN and CDR2 FVKESK come from the germline V gene. The length of the CDR3 is 13 residues. Deletions cut 0 bases from V and 4 bases from J, with 6 bases between.

This clonotype was seen a handful of times. The rearrangement uses TRBV20-1 and TRBJ2-3, with TRBD2 matching over 10 bases. Unmatched junction bases numbered 14, after V lost 4 bases and J lost 4 bases. The CDR3 spans 17 residues. Germline CDR1 is DFQATT and CDR2 is SNEGSKA (reference sequence). The CDR3 region is CSATERGGFVGADTQYF. CDR3 sequence (DNA): TGCAGTGCTACCGAGCGGGGGGGCTTTGTAGGTGCAGATACGCAGTATTTT.

This CDR3 reads CASSPLNGAGELFF. The CDR3 DNA is TGTGCCAGCAGCCCACTGAATGGGGCCGGGGAGCTGTTTTTT. The chain links TRBV7-6 to TRBJ2-2; D uncertain. V lost 5 bases, J lost 6 bases, and 13 bases lay in between. From germline, CDR1 is SGHVS and CDR2 FNYEAQ. The CDR3 is made up of 14 amino acids.

In this sample, this clonotype turned up a few times. V and J are TRBV7-2 and TRBJ2-3; 11 bases are shared with TRBD2. CDR3 size: 17 residues. V shed 2 bases and J 2 bases; nucleotides not matched to a gene: 6. Germline V lookup: CDR1 SGHTA, CDR2 FQGNSA. The DNA of the CDR3 is TGTGCCAGCAGCTTACTAGCGGGAGGCAGCTACACAGATACGCAGTATTTT. Protein sequence: CASSLLAGGSYTDTQYF.

Concerning this clonotype itself: At one of its ends the junction is not consistent with the germline gene, which may arise from a read error. The chain uses TRBV14 and TRBJ2-7; 7 bases fit TRBD1. Germline CDR1 is SGHDN and CDR2 is FVKESK. CDR3 size: 15 residues. CDR3 nucleotide sequence: TGTGCCAGCAGCCCGACAGGGAAGAGCTCCTACGAGCAGAACTTC. Its protein is CASSPTGKSSYEQNF.

There are a few counts of this clonotype. The CDR3 sequence: CASSHAGQGHQPQHF. CDR3 bases: TGTGCCAGCAGTCACGCTGGACAGGGCCATCAGCCCCAGCATTTT. The V gene is TRBV28, the J gene TRBJ1-5, with 8 positions matching TRBD1. Per the germline V gene, CDR1 is MDHEN and CDR2 is SYDVKM. The ends lost 5 bases at V and 5 bases at J; junction bases unmatched: 8. The CDR3 totals 15 residues.

Remarks on this clonotype: This may come from a read error, since a much larger clone is one base off. The V gene is TRBV24-1, the J gene TRBJ2-3; 10 bases match TRBD1. V lost 9 bases and J lost 5; bases outside the gene matches: 4. This CDR3 spans 13 amino acids. CDR1 and CDR2 (germline): KGHDR, SFDVKD. This chain's CDR3 is CATGTGAIDTQYF. In nucleotides, the CDR3 is TGTGCCACCGGGACAGGGGCCATAGATACGCAGTATTTT.

There are a few counts of this clonotype. The chain recombines TRBV12-3 or TRBV12-4 with TRBJ1-2; D gene uncertain. This CDR3 is built from 14 residues. V lost 3 bases to trimming and J lost 10 bases, with 18 bases between them. The CDR3 reads CASSFPHARGDYTF. CDR3 nucleotide sequence: TGTGCCAGCAGTTTCCCTCACGCGAGAGGCGACTACACCTTC.

The rearrangement joins TRBV5-1 to TRBJ2-7; 9 positions match TRBD1. This CDR3 contains 16 residues. V shed 4 bases, J shed 0 bases, and the junction held 8 bases outside the gene matches. From germline, CDR1 is SGHRS and CDR2 YFSETQ. CDR3 amino acids: CASSPGTGISSYEQYF. The CDR3 bases are TGCGCCAGCAGCCCCGGGACAGGGATCAGCTCCTACGAGCAGTACTTC.

The DNA for the CDR3 is TGCGCCAGCAGCCCCACGGGGTCACTCTACGAGCAGTACTTC. The encoded protein is CASSPTGSLYEQYF. V gene TRBV5-1 combines with J gene TRBJ2-7, with D possibly matching TRBD2 (5 bases). This CDR3 region has 14 residues. Per germline, CDR1 SGHRS and CDR2 YFSETQ. Trimming stripped 4 bases from V and 3 bases from J, with 14 bases between.

The chain uses TRBV6-4 and TRBJ2-5; TRBD2 is a possible D gene (6 bases). V lost 6 bases, J lost 5 bases, and 13 bases lay in between. CDR3 length equals 13 residues. The germline gives CDR1 MRHNA, CDR2 SNTAGT. CDR3 nucleotide sequence: TGTGCCAGCAGCCCCAGACTAGGGGAGACCCAGTACTTC. This encodes CASSPRLGETQYF.

This clonotype has a count of ten or more. The chain links TRBV7-8 to TRBJ2-4; D might be TRBD1 (6 bases). CDR1 SGHVS and CDR2 FQNEAQ come from the germline V gene. This CDR3 contains 16 residues. Deletions cut 3 bases from V and 2 bases from J, with 14 bases between. Here the CDR3 reads CASSLMGAPSKNIQYF. The CDR3, as DNA: TGTGCCAGCAGCTTGATGGGGGCCCCCTCCAAAAACATTCAGTACTTC.

The table lists this clonotype with many counts. The V gene is TRBV3-1, the J gene TRBJ1-5, with TRBD1 matching over 10 bases. CDR1 LGHDT and CDR2 YNNKEL come from the germline V gene (reference sequence). V lost 4 bases, J lost 6 bases, and 3 bases stayed unmatched. CDR3 length: 14 residues. For the CDR3, the DNA is TGTGCCAGCAGCCTAGGGACAGGGGTTCAGCCCCAGCATTTT. This encodes CASSLGTGVQPQHF. Full variable domain (outside the CDR3, taken from reference TRBV3-1 and TRBJ1-5): DTAVSQTPKYLVTQMGNDKSIKCEQNLGHDTMYWYKQDSKKFLKIMFSYNNKELIINETVPNRFSPKSPDKAHLNLHINSLELGDSAVYFCASSLGTGVQPQHFGDGTRLSIL.

CDR3 sequence (DNA): TGTGCCAGCAGCCCCCGGATAGCGGGAGAAGGAAAGGAGAGGACCCAGTACTTC. This encodes CASSPRIAGEGKERTQYF. This chain links TRBV9 with TRBJ2-5; 9 positions agree with TRBD2. CDR1 and CDR2 (germline): SGDLS, YYNGEE. The CDR3 runs 18 residues. J was trimmed by 7 bases and V by 4 bases; bases with no gene match: 20.

V gene TRBV30 combines with J gene TRBJ2-1; D is possibly TRBD2 (5 bases). CDR1 and CDR2 from the germline V gene are GTSNPN and SVGIG (reference sequence). This CDR3 has 15 amino acids. The V and J ends lost 2 bases and 6 bases respectively, with 17 bases between them. CDR3 protein: CAWSLGLGRGNEQFF. The CDR3 region has the DNA TGTGCCTGGAGTTTAGGGCTAGGACGGGGCAATGAGCAGTTCTTC. Supplemented by reference TRBV30 and TRBJ2-1, the full variable domain reads SQTIHQWPATLVQPVGSPLSLECTVEGTSNPNLYWYRQAAGRGLQLLFYSVGIGQISSEVPQNLSASRPQDRQFILSSKKLLLSDSGFYLCAWSLGLGRGNEQFFGPGTRLTVL.

This chain uses TRBV7-2 with TRBJ2-7; 11 nucleotides align to TRBD2. The V gene end was trimmed by 3 bases and the J gene end by 5 bases; junction bases not matched to a gene: 9. Germline CDR1 reads SGHTA; CDR2 reads FQGNSA. This CDR3 contains 16 residues. This chain's CDR3 is CASSFSPGTSGHEQYF. CDR3 in DNA: TGTGCCAGCAGCTTTTCCCCCGGGACTAGCGGCCACGAGCAGTACTTC.

This clonotype was counted a few times. DNA of the CDR3: TGCAGTGCTAGAGGGCGGAGCTACAATGAGCAGTTCTTC. It codes for CSARGRSYNEQFF. This chain connects TRBV20-1 to TRBJ2-1; D call uncertain. Trimming stripped 1 base from V and 3 bases from J, with 7 bases between. CDR1 DFQATT and CDR2 SNEGSKA come from the germline V gene (reference sequence). The CDR3 is 13 amino acids.

The chain employs TRBV20-1 and TRBJ2-7, with TRBD2 matching over 12 bases. Germline V gene data show CDR1 as DFQATT and CDR2 as SNEGSKA (reference sequence). The junction had 5 bases not matched to a gene; V was cut back by 6 bases and J by 8 bases. The CDR3 has 12 amino acids. Here the CDR3 DNA reads TGCAGTGCGCGACTAGCGGGAGATCAGCAGTACTTC. As protein: CSARLAGDQQYF.

This clonotype appeared a few times. This chain connects TRBV24-1 to TRBJ2-3; D gene ambiguous. Germline V gives CDR1 KGHDR, CDR2 SFDVKD. The V end was cut by 5 bases, the J end by 4 bases, with 9 bases between. The CDR3 length is 13 residues. CDR3 protein: CATSVLDADTQYF. DNA of the CDR3: TGTGCCACCAGTGTACTGGATGCAGATACGCAGTATTTT.